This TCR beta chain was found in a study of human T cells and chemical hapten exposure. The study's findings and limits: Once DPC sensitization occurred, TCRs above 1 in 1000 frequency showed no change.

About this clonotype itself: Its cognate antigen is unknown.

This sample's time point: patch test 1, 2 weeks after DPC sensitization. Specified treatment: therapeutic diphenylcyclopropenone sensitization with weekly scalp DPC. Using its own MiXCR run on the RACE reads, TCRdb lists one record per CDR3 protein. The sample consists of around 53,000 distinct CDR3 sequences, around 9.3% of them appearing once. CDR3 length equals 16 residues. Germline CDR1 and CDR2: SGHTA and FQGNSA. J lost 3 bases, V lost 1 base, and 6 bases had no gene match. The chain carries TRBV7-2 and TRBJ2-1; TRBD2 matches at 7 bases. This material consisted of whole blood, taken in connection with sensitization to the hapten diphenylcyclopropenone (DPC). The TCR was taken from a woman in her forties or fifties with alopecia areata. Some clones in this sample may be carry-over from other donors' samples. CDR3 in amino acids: CASSLGAGRGYNEQFF. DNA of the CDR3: TGTGCCAGCAGCTTAGGAGCGGGAAGGGGCTACAATGAGCAGTTCTTC.